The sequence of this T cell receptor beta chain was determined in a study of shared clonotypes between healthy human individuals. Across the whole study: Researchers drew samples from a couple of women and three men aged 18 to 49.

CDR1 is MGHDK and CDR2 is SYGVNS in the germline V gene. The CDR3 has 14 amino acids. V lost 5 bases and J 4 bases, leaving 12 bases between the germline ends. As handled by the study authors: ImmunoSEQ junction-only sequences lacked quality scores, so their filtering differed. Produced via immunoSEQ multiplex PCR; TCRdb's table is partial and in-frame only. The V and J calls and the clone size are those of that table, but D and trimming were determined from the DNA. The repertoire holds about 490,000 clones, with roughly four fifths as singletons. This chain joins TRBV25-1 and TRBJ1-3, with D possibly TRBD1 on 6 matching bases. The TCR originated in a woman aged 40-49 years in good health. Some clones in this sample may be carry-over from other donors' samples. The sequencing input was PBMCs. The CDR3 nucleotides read TGTGCCAGCAGTCGGACAGACCTAGGAAACACCATATATTTT. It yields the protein CASSRTDLGNTIYF.